The following is a T cell receptor beta chain sequence with its context. Its matching antigen is unknown. Profiled with immunoSEQ multiplex PCR; TCRdb holds only in-frame clones, not every one. Among 120,000 or so clones listed, 80% to 95% were seen once. This sample stems from a study of graft-versus-host responses after intestinal transplantation. V gave up 4 bases and J gave up 4 bases, with 5 bases separating them. From germline, CDR1 is SGHNT and CDR2 YENEEA. This CDR3 has 12 residues. This TCR was recovered from a human donor who received an intestinal transplant. The chain carries TRBV11-3 and TRBJ1-5; D call uncertain. The sample here was unstimulated CD8+ T cells sorted from spleen or lymph node cells, taken before intestinal transplant. The CDR3 nucleotides are TGTGCCAGCAGCTACCATAATCAGCCCCAGCATTTT. This codes for CASSYHNQPQHF.